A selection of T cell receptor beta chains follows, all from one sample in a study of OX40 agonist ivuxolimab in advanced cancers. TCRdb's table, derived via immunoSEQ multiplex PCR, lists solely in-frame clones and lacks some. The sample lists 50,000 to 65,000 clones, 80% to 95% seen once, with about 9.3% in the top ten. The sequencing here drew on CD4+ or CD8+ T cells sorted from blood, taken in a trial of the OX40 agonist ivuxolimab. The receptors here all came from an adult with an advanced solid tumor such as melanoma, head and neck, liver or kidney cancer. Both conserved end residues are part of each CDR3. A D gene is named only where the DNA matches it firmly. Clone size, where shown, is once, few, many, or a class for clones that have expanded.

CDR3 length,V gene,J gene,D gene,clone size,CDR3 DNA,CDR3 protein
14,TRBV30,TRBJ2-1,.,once,TGTGCCTGGAGCTGGGACCGCGCCTACAATGAGCAGTTCTTC,CAWSWDRAYNEQFF
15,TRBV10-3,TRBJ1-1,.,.,TGTGCCATCAGTGAGATCACGGGATTCATCACTGAAGCTTTCTTT,CAISEITGFITEAFF
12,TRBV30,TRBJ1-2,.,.,TGTGCCTGGATGCCGGAGAGCTATGGCTACACCTTC,CAWMPESYGYTF
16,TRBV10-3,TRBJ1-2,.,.,TGTGCCATCAGTGAGTCCGCGGGGGTACTATTGCGGGGCTACACCTTC,CAISESAGVLLRGYTF
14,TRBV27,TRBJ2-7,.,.,TGTGCCAGCAGTGCGCAGGGAAACTCCTACGAGCAGTACTTC,CASSAQGNSYEQYF
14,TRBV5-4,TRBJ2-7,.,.,TGTGCCAGCAGCTTCCGGGATAATCCCTACGAGCAGTACTTC,CASSFRDNPYEQYF
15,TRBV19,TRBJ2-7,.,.,TGTGCCAGTAGTATAGCCGAGCGGGCTCAGACCGAGCAGTACTTC,CASSIAERAQTEQYF
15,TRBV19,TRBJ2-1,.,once,TGTGCCAGTAGTATAGACCCGCGGCGGGGCAATGAGCAGTTCTTC,CASSIDPRRGNEQFF
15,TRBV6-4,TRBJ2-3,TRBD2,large,TGTGCCAGCAGAGGAACAGCGGGAGGCACAGATACGCAGTATTTT,CASRGTAGGTDTQYF
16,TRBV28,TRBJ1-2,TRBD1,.,TGTGCCAGCAGTTTCTCCCCTCCGGACAGGGACGATGGCTACACCTTC,CASSFSPPDRDDGYTF
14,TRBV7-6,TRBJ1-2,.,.,TGTGCCAGCAGCCCGCGGGGCCCGAACTATGGCTACACCTTC,CASSPRGPNYGYTF
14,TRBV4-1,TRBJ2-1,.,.,TGCGCCAGCAGCCAAGCTCCCAGGGAGGATGAGCAGTTCTTC,CASSQAPREDEQFF
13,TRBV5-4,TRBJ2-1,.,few,TGTGCCAGCAGCTCGGTAGGGTACAATGAGCAGTTCTTC,CASSSVGYNEQFF
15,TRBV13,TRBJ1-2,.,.,TGTGCCAGCAGCCAAGGACATCTAGCTAACTATGGCTACACCTTC,CASSQGHLANYGYTF
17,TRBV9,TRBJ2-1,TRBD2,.,TGTGCCAGCAGCGTAGCTACACCCGGGAGGGCCATAAATGAGCAGTTCTTC,CASSVATPGRAINEQFF
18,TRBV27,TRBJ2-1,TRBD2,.,TGTGCCAGCAGTAATCTAGCGGGGCGCTCGAGCTCCTACAATGAGCAGTTCTTC,CASSNLAGRSSSYNEQFF
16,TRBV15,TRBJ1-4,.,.,TGTGCCACCAGCAGAGATCGCAGGGGCACTAATGAAAAACTGTTTTTT,CATSRDRRGTNEKLFF
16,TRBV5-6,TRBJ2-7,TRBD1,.,TGTGCCAGCATCAAAGTGACGGACAGGAGCTCCTACGAGCAGTACTTC,CASIKVTDRSSYEQYF
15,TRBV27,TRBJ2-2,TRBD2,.,TGTGCCAGCAGTTTAGCGGGAGAGGACACCGGGGAGCTGTTTTTT,CASSLAGEDTGELFF
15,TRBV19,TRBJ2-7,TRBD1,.,TGTGCCAGTAGTATAGTTCCGGGACAGGTCTACGAGCAGTACTTC,CASSIVPGQVYEQYF
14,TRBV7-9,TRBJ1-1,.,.,TGTGCCAGCAGCTTAGAGGGGCTGAACACTGAAGCTTTCTTT,CASSLEGLNTEAFF
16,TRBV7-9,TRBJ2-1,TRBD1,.,TGTGCCAGCAGACCGGGACAGGGGTACGTGGGCAATGAGCAGTTCTTC,CASRPGQGYVGNEQFF
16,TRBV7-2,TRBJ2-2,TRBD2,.,TGTGCCAGCAGCTTAGTAGCGGGAGGTGGCACCGGGGAGCTGTTTTTT,CASSLVAGGGTGELFF
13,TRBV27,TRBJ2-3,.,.,TGTGCCAGCAGTTTATCGGGGGGGCTGGCGCAGTATTTT,CASSLSGGLAQYF
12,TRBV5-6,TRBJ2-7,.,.,TGTGCCAGCAGCTTGGGGGGTTACGAGCAGTACTTC,CASSLGGYEQYF
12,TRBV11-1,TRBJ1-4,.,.,TGTGCCAGCAGCTTAGATGTCGAAAAACTGTTTTTT,CASSLDVEKLFF
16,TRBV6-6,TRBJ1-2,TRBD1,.,TGTGCCAGCAGTAAATACCCCGGGACAGGTGTAGGTGGCTACACCTTC,CASSKYPGTGVGGYTF
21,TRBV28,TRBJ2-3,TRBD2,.,TGTGCCAGCAGTTCCCCTCGGGCTAGCGGGAGGGAAGGGGGAGGCACAGATACGCAGTATTTT,CASSSPRASGREGGGTDTQYF
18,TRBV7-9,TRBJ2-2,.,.,TGTGCCAGCAGCTTAGTTGTGAGACCGACTTCAAACACCGGGGAGCTGTTTTTT,CASSLVVRPTSNTGELFF
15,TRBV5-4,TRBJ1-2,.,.,TGTGCCAGCAGAGAAGGGACGGGGAAGGACTATGGCTACACCTTC,CASREGTGKDYGYTF
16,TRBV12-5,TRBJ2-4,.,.,TGTGCTAGTGGTTTGTTCCAGGGGGGAGCCAAAAACATTCAGTACTTC,CASGLFQGGAKNIQYF
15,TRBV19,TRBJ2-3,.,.,TGTGCCAGTTGTCGGGGAGCGGCTAGCACAGATACGCAGTATTTT,CASCRGAASTDTQYF
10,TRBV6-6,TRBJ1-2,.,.,TGTGCCAGCAGTTACGATGGCTACACCTTC,CASSYDGYTF
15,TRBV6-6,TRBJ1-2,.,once,TGTGCCAGCAGTTACTTGGGACCGCTAAACTATGGCTACACCTTC,CASSYLGPLNYGYTF
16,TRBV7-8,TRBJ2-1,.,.,TGTGCCAGCAGCCCGCCGGGTCACTTTACGAACAATGAGCAGTTCTTC,CASSPPGHFTNNEQFF
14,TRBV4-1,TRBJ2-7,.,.,TGCGCCAGCAGCCTCGGGACTGCCGCCTACGAGCAGTACTTC,CASSLGTAAYEQYF
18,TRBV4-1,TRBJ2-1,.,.,TGCGCCAGCAGCCAAGATGGGAAGCGAATTAGCTCCTACAATGAGCAGTTCTTC,CASSQDGKRISSYNEQFF
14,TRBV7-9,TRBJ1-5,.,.,TGTGCCAGCAGCACCTTGGACATAAATCAGCCCCAGCATTTT,CASSTLDINQPQHF
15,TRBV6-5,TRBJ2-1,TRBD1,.,TGTGCCAGCAGCTCCGGGACAGTTCCCTACAATGAGCAGTTCTTC,CASSSGTVPYNEQFF
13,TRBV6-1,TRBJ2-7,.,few,TGTGCCAGCAGTCCCCTCCGGGGGTACGAGCAGTACTTC,CASSPLRGYEQYF
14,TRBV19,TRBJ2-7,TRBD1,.,TGTGCCAGTAGTACGGGACAGGTCCTGTACGAGCAGTACTTC,CASSTGQVLYEQYF
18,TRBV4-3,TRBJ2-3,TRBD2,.,TGCGCCAGCAGCCAAGAAGTAGCGGGAGGGCCTAGCACAGATACGCAGTATTTT,CASSQEVAGGPSTDTQYF
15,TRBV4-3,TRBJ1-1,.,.,TGCGCCAGCAGCCAAGATGCCGAGGGGAACACTGAAGCTTTCTTT,CASSQDAEGNTEAFF